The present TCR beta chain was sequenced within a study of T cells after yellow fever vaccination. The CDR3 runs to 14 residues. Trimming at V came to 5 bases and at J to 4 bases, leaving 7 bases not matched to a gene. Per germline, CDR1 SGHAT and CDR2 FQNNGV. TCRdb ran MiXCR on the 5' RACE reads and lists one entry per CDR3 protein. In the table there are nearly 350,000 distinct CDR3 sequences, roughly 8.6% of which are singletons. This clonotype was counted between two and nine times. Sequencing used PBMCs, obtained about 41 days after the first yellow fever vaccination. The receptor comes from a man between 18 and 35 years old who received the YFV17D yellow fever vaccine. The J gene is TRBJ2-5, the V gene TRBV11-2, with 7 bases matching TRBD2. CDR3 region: CASSATGRGETQYF. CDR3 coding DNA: TGTGCCAGCAGCGCCACTGGGAGGGGAGAGACCCAGTACTTC.